This T cell receptor beta chain was sequenced during a study of T cells after yellow fever vaccination. Notes on the study in general: Some clonotypes, a small share, were shared between CD4 and CD8 compartments. Though it reached lower strength, the secondary response hit its peak faster, day 5 versus 15.

Template-switching 5'RACE yielded the TCR cDNA; a universal primer site and UMIs were added in the process. TCRdb re-called the 5' RACE reads through MiXCR, storing one row per CDR3 protein. The repertoire has 500,000 to 700,000 distinct CDR3 sequences, 15% to 20% of them found once; the top ten carry 13% to 15%. This clonotype was seen once. Its antigen is undetermined. The sequence derives from a man aged 25 to 45 who received the YFV17D yellow fever vaccine. Material: PBMCs, obtained 15 days after the yellow fever booster vaccination.

The CDR3 DNA follows: TGCAGCGTTTCGGCCGGGGACCGCAATGAAAAACTGTTTTTT. It codes for CSVSAGDRNEKLFF. This rearrangement joins TRBV29-1 to TRBJ1-4; D perhaps matches TRBD1 (5 bases). CDR1 is SQVTM and CDR2 is ANQGSEA in the germline V gene. Trimming pared 5 bases from V and 5 bases from J, leaving 15 bases between. The length of the CDR3 is 14 residues. The whole variable domain, remainder taken from reference TRBV29-1 and TRBJ1-4, is SAVISQKPSRDICQRGTSLTIQCQVDSQVTMMFWYRQQPGQSLTLIATANQGSEATYESGFVIDKFPISRPNLTFSTLTVSNMSPEDSSIYLCSVSAGDRNEKLFFGSGTQLSVL.